The 9 T cell receptor beta chains presented below share a single source sample, sequenced in a study of blood T cells in healthy people across ages (dated by TCRdb to about 2015). The library came from 5' RACE. This sample was sequenced with an Illumina HiSeq 2500. A second PCR of roughly 6 to 11 cycles was performed with a sample-barcoded 5' primer and a J-beta primer mix. The raw public data were reprocessed by TCRdb itself: fastp quality trimming at Q25, MiXCR clonotype calling, in-frame beta chains only. Every CDR3 protein is listed once, alongside the most common genes and DNA of its rows. The sample table records fewer than 800,000 distinct CDR3 sequences; 25% of these occur just once. The ten largest clones take up 8% to 10% of the sample. These same records also appear under a second study, on T cells of mothers and their children.

The sequenced sample consisted of blood. The source of these receptors is a boy younger than 18 in good health.

The chain employs TRBV5-1 and TRBJ1-1, with 8 bases matching TRBD1. The CDR3 totals 15 residues. J gave up 3 bases and V 3 bases, and 7 bases lay outside the gene matches. Germline V gene data show CDR1 as SGHRS and CDR2 as YFSETQ. The CDR3 protein is CASSSQGGGDTEAFF. The CDR3 DNA reads as TGCGCCAGCAGCTCACAGGGGGGAGGGGACACTGAAGCTTTCTTT.

The table lists this clonotype with a few counts. The chain is built from TRBV7-2 and TRBJ2-5; D possibly corresponds to TRBD2 (6 bases). CDR3 length: 15 amino acids. V dropped 1 base and J dropped 1 base, with 10 bases sitting between them. Germline loops: CDR1 SGHTA, CDR2 FQGNSA. The CDR3, as DNA: TGTGCCAGCAGCTTAGACGAGCGGGCCCAAGAGACCCAGTACTTC. This sequence encodes CASSLDERAQETQYF.

The chain joins TRBV27 to TRBJ1-1; 7 nucleotides align to TRBD1. V lost 7 bases and J lost 2; bases outside the gene matches: 7. This CDR3 spans 14 amino acids. The germline CDR1 and CDR2 sequences are MNHEY and SMNVEV (reference sequence). CDR3 in amino acids: CASTPGGGNTEAFF. CDR3 nucleotide sequence: TGTGCCAGCACCCCAGGGGGGGGAAACACTGAAGCTTTCTTT.

The chain joins TRBV3-1 to TRBJ2-5; no clear D gene. The J call may not be correct, given that the DNA end is closer to TRBJ2-7. The CDR3 is 12 residues long. Germline-derived CDR1 and CDR2 are LGHDT and YNNKEL (reference sequence). The CDR3 loop reads CASSQHSYEQYF. DNA of the CDR3: TGTGCCAGCAGCCAACACTCCTACGAGCAGTACTTC.

This chain uses TRBV6-5 with TRBJ1-2, with unresolved D. This CDR3 is 12 amino acids long. V lost 11 bases and J lost 5, with 15 bases in between. Looked up from germline, CDR1 is MNHEY and CDR2 is SVGAGI. The CDR3 spells CAARTGPYGYTF. Here the CDR3 DNA reads TGTGCCGCGCGAACGGGCCCTTATGGCTACACCTTC.

The DNA for the CDR3 is TGTGCCAGCAGCTCCCATGGGGGGGCTGAAGCTTTCTTT. It specifies CASSSHGGAEAFF. V usage is TRBV7-3 and J usage is TRBJ1-1; tentatively, D is TRBD1 (5 bases). This CDR3 has 13 amino acids. The germline CDR1 and CDR2 sequences are SGHTA and FQGTGA. V lost 4 bases and J lost 6, with 12 bases in between.

The rearrangement links TRBV5-6 to TRBJ2-1; 12 positions match TRBD1. Germline CDR1 reads SGHDT; CDR2 reads YYEEEE. The V gene end was trimmed by 4 bases and the J gene end by 1 base; junction bases not matched to a gene: 12. The CDR3 is 19 residues long. The CDR3 here is CASSPPSGQGAVSYNEQFF. The CDR3 nucleotides read TGTGCCAGCAGCCCCCCATCGGGACAGGGGGCAGTTTCCTACAATGAGCAGTTCTTC.

The chain has TRBV4-1 and TRBJ1-1; a possible D gene is TRBD1 (6 bases). V was clipped by 4 bases and J by 3 bases, with 18 bases between them. CDR3 length: 16 amino acids. The germline gives CDR1 MGHRA, CDR2 YSYEKL. In nucleotides, the CDR3 is TGCGCCAGCAGCCTGGGGGGCGCAAAATCGGACACTGAAGCTTTCTTT. The encoded protein is CASSLGGAKSDTEAFF.

The chain joins TRBV5-6 to TRBJ2-7; the D gene is possibly TRBD1 (6 bases). The CDR3 contains 16 residues. The germline V gene encodes CDR1 SGHDT and CDR2 YYEEEE. The ends were cut back, 4 bases at V and 6 bases at J, with 23 bases in the middle. CDR3 coding DNA: TGTGCCAGCAGCCCGACGACCCAGACAGGCTCAGGCGAGCAGTACTTC. This codes for CASSPTTQTGSGEQYF.